Presented here are 13 T cell receptor beta chains from one specimen sequenced in a study of early T cells in non-severe SARS-CoV-2 infection. From the 5' RACE reads, TCRdb called clonotypes with MiXCR, one entry per CDR3 protein. This table holds about 44,000 distinct CDR3 sequences, 20% to 25% found once. Sequencing used whole blood, obtained at baseline. These receptors were taken from an adult who was a healthcare worker with PCR-confirmed SARS-CoV-2 infection or an uninfected control (not recorded which).

This chain joins TRBV5-1 and TRBJ1-4; no reliable D call. Trimming removed 3 bases at V and 5 bases at J, with 11 bases between. The CDR3 loop spans 14 amino acids. Germline lookup yields CDR1 SGHRS and CDR2 YFSETQ. This chain's CDR3 is CASSSSGINEKLFF. DNA for the CDR3: TGCGCCAGCAGCTCGTCCGGAATAAATGAAAAACTGTTTTTT.

The table lists this clonotype with a few counts. V usage is TRBV13 and J usage is TRBJ2-5; possibly TRBD2 for D (6 bases). Germline V gives CDR1 PRHDT, CDR2 FYEKMQ (reference sequence). Deletions cut 1 base from V and 0 bases from J, with 12 bases between. The CDR3 totals 16 residues. Written as DNA, the CDR3 is TGTGCCAGCAGCTTAGAGGCCGGGGGACACCAAGAGACCCAGTACTTC. Translating gives CASSLEAGGHQETQYF.

This clonotype has a handful of counts. The chain is built from TRBV5-1 and TRBJ2-3; 8 positions match TRBD2. V lost 4 bases and J lost 4; bases outside the gene matches: 11. The germline gives CDR1 SGHRS, CDR2 YFSETQ. This CDR3 is built from 16 residues. CDR3 bases: TGCGCCAGCAGCGAACCCGGCGGGGGGACTTCAGATACGCAGTATTTT. Residues: CASSEPGGGTSDTQYF.

The chain recombines TRBV7-2 with TRBJ1-1; D unresolved. Trimming removed 7 bases from V and 0 bases from J, with 3 bases in between. This CDR3 is built from 11 residues. The germline V gene encodes CDR1 SGHTA and CDR2 FQGNSA. The CDR3 loop reads CASTVNTEAFF. The CDR3 nucleotides read TGTGCCAGCACCGTGAACACTGAAGCTTTCTTT.

The chain couples TRBV30 to TRBJ2-7; 8 nucleotides align to TRBD2. This CDR3 contains 16 residues. CDR1 and CDR2 (germline): GTSNPN, SVGIG (reference sequence). The ends lost 2 bases at V and 0 bases at J; junction bases unmatched: 9. CDR3 in amino acids: CAWSPGGGVSSYEQYF. CDR3 sequence (DNA): TGTGCCTGGAGTCCCGGGGGGGGCGTAAGCTCCTACGAGCAGTACTTC.

CDR3 amino acids: CASSPTKTGNTGELFF. The CDR3 coding sequence is TGCGCCAGCAGCCCAACTAAGACAGGGAACACCGGGGAGCTGTTTTTT. The V and J genes are TRBV5-1 and TRBJ2-2, with D tentatively TRBD1 (6 bases). V lost 4 bases and J lost 1, with 14 bases in between. Germline V CDR1 and CDR2: SGHRS, YFSETQ. The CDR3 has 16 amino acids.

This chain links TRBV19 with TRBJ1-5, with D maybe TRBD1 (5 bases). Germline CDR1 is LNHDA and CDR2 is SQIVND (reference sequence). The V end was cut by 7 bases, the J end by 3 bases, with 10 bases between. CDR3 length equals 13 residues. CDR3 sequence: CASTTGPNQPQHF. The CDR3 nucleotides read TGTGCCAGTACCACAGGCCCCAATCAGCCCCAGCATTTT.

In DNA form, the CDR3 reads TGTGCCAGCAGCCACGAAAACAGGGGACGTGCCGGGGAGCTGTTTTTT. Translating it yields CASSHENRGRAGELFF. This chain links TRBV5-4 with TRBJ2-2, with TRBD1 matching over 7 bases. The junction had 12 bases not matched to a gene; V was cut back by 4 bases and J by 6 bases. CDR1 SGHNT and CDR2 YYREEE come from the germline V gene (reference sequence). The CDR3 runs 16 residues.

This clonotype occurred a few times. The genes are TRBV10-2 and TRBJ1-1; the D is unclear. There are 13 residues in the CDR3. The germline gives CDR1 WSHSY, CDR2 SAAADI. Trimming left V 2 bases short and J 1 base short, with 5 bases between. The CDR3 DNA is TGCGCCAGCAGTGAGCGGGCGAACACTGAAGCTTTCTTT. Protein: CASSERANTEAFF.

The chain joins TRBV12-3 or TRBV12-4 to TRBJ1-1; tentative D call: TRBD1 (6 bases). Trimming took 7 bases from V and 0 from J, leaving 24 bases between them. The CDR3 is 18 amino acids. This CDR3 is CASTPDFRVRGVNTEAFF. In DNA form, the CDR3 reads TGTGCCAGCACCCCTGACTTCAGGGTAAGGGGGGTGAACACTGAAGCTTTCTTT.

V is TRBV2 and J is TRBJ2-3; D gene uncertain. The V and J ends lost 3 bases and 4 bases respectively, with 14 bases between them. The CDR3 spans 15 residues. From germline, CDR1 is SNHLY and CDR2 FYNNEI. The CDR3 protein is CASSDSLAKADTQYF. The CDR3 DNA reads as TGTGCCAGCAGTGACTCTTTGGCAAAAGCAGATACGCAGTATTTT. Looking up the rest from reference TRBV2 and TRBJ2-3 gives the full variable domain: EPEVTQTPSHQVTQMGQEVILRCVPISNHLYFYWYRQILGQKVEFLVSFYNNEISEKSEIFDDQFSVERPDGSNFTLKIRSTKLEDSAMYFCASSDSLAKADTQYFGPGTRLTVL.

Relative to its sample, this clonotype is medium-sized (0.01 to 0.1%). This chain joins TRBV28 and TRBJ2-2; D may correspond to TRBD1 or TRBD2 (6 bases each). The CDR3 covers 15 residues. The germline gives CDR1 MDHEN, CDR2 SYDVKM. Trimming pared 3 bases from V and 3 bases from J, leaving 11 bases between. The CDR3 loop is CASSFGGRDTGELFF. In nucleotides, the CDR3 is TGTGCCAGCAGTTTCGGGGGCCGTGACACCGGGGAGCTGTTTTTT.

The chain combines TRBV11-2 with TRBJ2-1; D may match TRBD1 or TRBD2 (6 bases each). CDR1 is SGHAT, CDR2 FQNNGV, per germline. The CDR3 totals 14 residues. V shed 3 bases and J shed 4 bases, with 10 bases lying between them. CDR3 bases: TGTGCCAGCAGCTTGGGGGGACATTACAATGAGCAGTTCTTC. The encoded protein is CASSLGGHYNEQFF.